These T cell receptor beta chains were read from a single sample in a study of blood T cell repertoires in COVID-19. Produced via immunoSEQ multiplex PCR; TCRdb's table is partial and in-frame only. The sample has 200,000 to 250,000 clones; 65% to 85% are singletons. The sequenced material came from peripheral blood. These receptors originate from a human donor in a cohort sampled during active COVID-19. CDR3s leave out the opening cysteine and the closing phenylalanine or tryptophan. The D gene is left open where the match is weak.

d_call v_call cdr3_aa
- TRBV7-8 ASSLTGQIFEAF
TRBD2 TRBV19 ASNAGGFGTGELF
- TRBV5-4 AGGRGGQETQY
- TRBV4-1 ASSQTELRGNQPQH
- TRBV3-1/TRBV3-2 ASSPLGGGRYNSPLH
- TRBV20-1 SASRGYEQY
- TRBV28 ASSLSVSRLEF
TRBD1 TRBV7-8 ASSLDRESTDTQY
- TRBV7-2 ASSPSSGGALDGYT
- TRBV3-1/TRBV3-2 ASSQGTANTEAF
TRBD1 TRBV7-9 ASSLRGQGNTEAF
- TRBV6-2/TRBV6-3 ASSYDQGSYEQY
- TRBV28 ASSPLSETNEKLF
- TRBV7-2 ASSLRGSSSYEQY
TRBD1 TRBV7-8 ASSLVQGASTDTQY
TRBD2 TRBV28 ATGLAGDTQY
- TRBV6-5 ASSYAGVNQPQH
- TRBV2 ARAKTSTDTQY
TRBD2 TRBV7-9 ASSFGGSGELF
- TRBV6-5 ASRELGTGSYT
- TRBV18 ASSPRSLSYEQY
- TRBV29-1 SVRNEKLF